These 31 T cell receptor beta chains were sequenced from one sample in a study of T cells in Graves' hyperthyroidism and ophthalmopathy (dated by TCRdb to between 2018 and 2021). Libraries were constructed by multiplex PCR. TCRdb lists the instrument as Illumina HiSeq 2000. TCR beta CDR3 regions were amplified from RNA transcripts. The TCR CDR3 was subjected to a first round of RT-PCR using the HTBI primer set and the Qiagen OneStep RT-PCR kit. The public reads were run again by TCRdb, first through fastp at Q25 and then through MiXCR, and only productive beta chains were kept. Under each unique CDR3 protein, matching rows form one entry showing the most common genes and DNA. The table for this sample lists 450,000 to 700,000 distinct CDR3 sequences; under 60% of them were counted only once. The ten most abundant clones make up 15% to 20% of the sample. Sequencing input: peripheral blood or thyroid tissue (not recorded which). These receptors were taken from an adult woman with Graves' disease, either hyperthyroidism or ophthalmopathy (not recorded which).

The V call is TRBV20-1, the J call TRBJ1-5; D gene uncertain. The CDR3 spans 14 residues. Germline assignment: CDR1 DFQATT and CDR2 SNEGSKA (reference sequence). Trimming shortened V by 1 base and J by 5 bases, and 12 bases separated the two germline ends. CDR3 nucleotide sequence: TGCAGTGCTAGAGGCGGAGGGAGCTATCAGCCCCAGCATTTT. This encodes CSARGGGSYQPQHF.

The V gene is TRBV5-1, the J gene TRBJ2-5, with D perhaps matching TRBD2 (6 bases). Trimming removed 7 bases from V and 4 bases from J, with 32 bases in between. Germline V gives CDR1 SGHRS, CDR2 YFSETQ. The length of the CDR3 is 19 residues. In nucleotides, the CDR3 is TGCGCCAGCCGGGCGGGGTCCGACACCGGGGAGCTGGATAGAGAGACCCAGTACTTC. Translation: CASRAGSDTGELDRETQYF.

This clonotype was recorded at least ten times. V is TRBV11-2 and J is TRBJ2-6; D might be TRBD2 (6 bases). The CDR3 has 16 residues. Germline values: CDR1 SGHAT, CDR2 FQNNGV. Trimming removed 1 base at V and 4 bases at J, with 11 bases between. In nucleotides, the CDR3 is TGTGCCAGCAGCTTAGTCGGGGGTTCCGGGGCCAACGTCCTGACTTTC. Its translation: CASSLVGGSGANVLTF.

This clonotype was seen once. This sequence joins TRBV9 and TRBJ2-5; possibly TRBD1 for D (6 bases). Between the trimmed V and J ends, which lost 1 base and 1 base, there was a span of 11 bases. Germline V gene data show CDR1 as SGDLS and CDR2 as YYNGEE. The CDR3 covers 15 residues. In DNA form, the CDR3 reads TGTGCCAGCAGCGTATGGAGAGGGGGCCAAGAGACCCAGTACTTC. Protein product: CASSVWRGGQETQYF.

This clonotype was seen at least ten times. The rearrangement joins TRBV10-3 to TRBJ1-5; D remains ambiguous. Germline V gene data show CDR1 as ENHRY and CDR2 as SYGVKD. This CDR3 is built from 14 residues. The V and J ends lost 5 bases and 2 bases respectively, with 10 bases between them. The CDR3 DNA reads TGTGCCATCAGTCCCGGTGGGGGCAATCAGCCCCAGCATTTT. This gives the protein CAISPGGGNQPQHF.

The chain uses TRBV7-9 and TRBJ2-1; 8 bases map to TRBD2. V gave up 1 base and J gave up 2 bases; unmatched junction bases: 10. Germline assignment: CDR1 SEHNR and CDR2 FQNEAQ (reference sequence). This CDR3 is 18 amino acids long. Written as DNA, the CDR3 is TGTGCCAGCAGCTTAGGACAGAAGACTAGCGTGCCCTACAATGAGCAGTTCTTC. It translates to CASSLGQKTSVPYNEQFF.

Ten or more counts support this clonotype. The rearrangement uses TRBV13 and TRBJ2-2; D uncertain. This CDR3 region has 14 residues. In germline, CDR1 is PRHDT, CDR2 FYEKMQ (reference sequence). V gave up 0 bases and J gave up 5 bases, with 7 bases separating them. CDR3 amino acids: CASSLGSVTGELFF. The CDR3 DNA follows: TGTGCCAGCAGCTTAGGATCGGTTACCGGGGAGCTGTTTTTT.

This clonotype was detected a few times. V and J are TRBV12-3 or TRBV12-4 and TRBJ2-7, with a possible D match to TRBD2 (5 bases). The CDR3 length is 13 residues. Trimming took 6 bases from V and 2 from J, leaving 11 bases between them. CDR3 DNA sequence: TGTGCCAGCAGCCCCGGGGTCACCTACGAGCAGTACTTC. This codes for CASSPGVTYEQYF.

This clonotype was detected ten times or more. The chain has TRBV2 and TRBJ2-7; TRBD1 agrees at 7 bases. The CDR3 totals 14 residues. CDR1 is SNHLY, CDR2 FYNNEI, per germline. V lost 9 bases and J lost 2; bases outside the gene matches: 10. CDR3 sequence (DNA): TGTGCCAGTAAGGGACAGCTGGGGGCCTACGAGCAGTACTTC. It codes for CASKGQLGAYEQYF.

The chain links TRBV19 to TRBJ1-4; 10 positions agree with TRBD1. The length of the CDR3 is 16 residues. From germline, CDR1 is LNHDA and CDR2 SQIVND (reference sequence). The V segment lost 4 bases and the J segment 2 bases; nucleotides outside the gene matches: 4. The CDR3 DNA reads as TGTGCCAGTAGTAGGGACAGGGGTTTGACTAATGAAAAACTGTTTTTT. Amino acids: CASSRDRGLTNEKLFF.

This clonotype was recorded at least ten times. The rearrangement joins TRBV20-1 to TRBJ1-2; D possibly corresponds to TRBD1 (5 bases). The CDR3 extends over 11 amino acids. The germline CDR1 and CDR2 sequences are DFQATT and SNEGSKA (reference sequence). V gave up 2 bases and J gave up 8 bases, with 9 bases separating them. CDR3 nucleotide sequence: TGCAGTGCTAGAAGGGGAAACGGCTACACCTTC. This translates into CSARRGNGYTF.

This clonotype was detected many times. The chain links TRBV2 to TRBJ2-5; unclear D gene. This CDR3 region has 17 residues. The V gene's germline CDR1 is SNHLY and CDR2 FYNNEI. Deletions cut 2 bases from V and 0 bases from J, with 16 bases between. The CDR3 here is CASSESSGPTYQETQYF. The DNA of the CDR3 is TGTGCCAGCAGTGAATCAAGTGGGCCAACGTACCAAGAGACCCAGTACTTC.

The chain uses TRBV15 and TRBJ1-5, with 7 bases aligning to TRBD1. This CDR3 is 14 amino acids long. Germline V gene lookup returns CDR1 LNHNV and CDR2 YYDKDF (reference sequence). V lost 5 bases and J lost 7; bases outside the gene matches: 8. CDR3 residues: CATSRQGGKQPQHF. As DNA, the CDR3 is TGTGCCACCAGCCGACAGGGAGGTAAGCAGCCCCAGCATTTT. The full variable domain, rest sourced from reference TRBV15 and TRBJ1-5, is DAMVIQNPRYQVTQFGKPVTLSCSQTLNHNVMYWYQQKSSQAPKLLFHYYDKDFNNEADTPDNFQSRRPNTSFCFLDIRSPGLGDTAMYLCATSRQGGKQPQHFGDGTRLSIL.

This clonotype was observed once. The chain joins TRBV7-9 to TRBJ1-2; D gene uncertain. Between the trimmed V and J ends, which lost 1 base and 4 bases, there was a span of 10 bases. Germline V CDR1 and CDR2: SEHNR, FQNEAQ (reference sequence). The CDR3 spans 14 residues. CDR3 in DNA: TGTGCCAGCAGCTTAGAGGGCTCGGCCTATGGCTACACCTTC. It encodes CASSLEGSAYGYTF.

The chain employs TRBV28 and TRBJ1-1; the D gene is possibly TRBD1 (5 bases). V was pared by 1 base and J by 11 bases, with 8 bases between. CDR3 length: 11 residues. In germline, CDR1 is MDHEN, CDR2 SYDVKM. The CDR3 reads CASSLSWGAFF. In nucleotides, the CDR3 is TGTGCCAGCAGTTTATCCTGGGGGGCTTTCTTT.

The chain carries TRBV10-3 and TRBJ2-7; no clear D gene. The germline V gene has CDR1 ENHRY and CDR2 SYGVKD. The CDR3 is made up of 12 amino acids. V was clipped by 5 bases and J by 4 bases, with 9 bases between them. The CDR3 DNA reads as TGTGCCATCAGTCCAGACCCATACGAGCAGTACTTC. As protein: CAISPDPYEQYF.

The J gene is TRBJ2-1, the V gene TRBV14, with TRBD2 identical over 13 bases. This CDR3 contains 16 residues. With V trimmed by 4 bases and J by 8 bases, 8 bases remained unmatched. Per the germline V gene, CDR1 is SGHDN and CDR2 is FVKESK. The CDR3 DNA reads as TGTGCCAGCAGCCCATTACTAGCGGGAGGGATACATGAGCAGTTCTTC. As protein: CASSPLLAGGIHEQFF.

This clonotype was counted ten times or more. Here the CDR3 reads CSVVSDTYEQYF. The CDR3 coding sequence is TGCAGCGTTGTAAGTGACACCTACGAGCAGTACTTC. The chain combines TRBV29-1 with TRBJ2-7; D is undetermined. The V end lost 4 bases, the J end lost 2 bases, and 9 bases lay between the germline ends. The CDR3 extends over 12 amino acids. The germline gives CDR1 SQVTM, CDR2 ANQGSEA.

On this clonotype: Sequence at one end of the junction differs from germline and may be a read error. The rearrangement uses TRBV5-1 and TRBJ1-1, with D tentatively TRBD1 (5 bases). CDR1 and CDR2 (germline): SGHRS, YFSETQ. The CDR3 loop spans 17 amino acids. In DNA form, the CDR3 reads TGCGCCAGCAGCTTGGTATCGGCAGGAAACATGGACACCGAAGCTTTCTTT. This encodes CASSLVSAGNMDTEAFF. The full variable domain, in which reference TRBV5-1 and TRBJ1-1 provide the parts outside the CDR3, is KAGVTQTPRYLIKTRGQQVTLSCSPISGHRSVSWYQQTPGQGLQFLFEYFSETQRNKGNFPGRFSGRQFSNSRSEMNVSTLELGDSALYLCASSLVSAGNMDTEAFFGQGTRLTVV.

The V gene is TRBV9, the J gene TRBJ2-2; 7 nucleotides match TRBD1. The length of the CDR3 is 16 residues. Germline loops: CDR1 SGDLS, CDR2 YYNGEE. With V trimmed by 3 bases and J by 4 bases, 9 bases remained unmatched. CDR3 coding DNA: TGTGCCAGCAGCGGTCATCCGGGACAGAGCACCGGGGAGCTGTTTTTT. Translating it yields CASSGHPGQSTGELFF.

The genes are TRBV7-6 and TRBJ1-6; 7 nucleotides line up with TRBD1. CDR1 and CDR2 (germline): SGHVS, FNYEAQ. The trim removed 4 bases at V and 14 bases at J, leaving 11 bases unmatched. CDR3 length: 14 amino acids. The CDR3 sequence: CASSSPRQGASLHF. The CDR3, as DNA: TGTGCCAGCAGCTCACCCCGACAGGGAGCCTCCCTCCACTTT.

This clonotype was seen many times. The V call is TRBV5-5, the J call TRBJ2-7, with no clear D. V lost 3 bases and J lost 3, with 10 bases in between. The germline gives CDR1 SGHKS, CDR2 YYEKEE (reference sequence). CDR3 size: 13 residues. CDR3 amino acids: CASSSDSNYEQYF. DNA of the CDR3: TGTGCCAGCAGCTCCGATAGTAACTACGAGCAGTACTTC.

This chain joins TRBV5-1 and TRBJ1-5; D is possibly TRBD1 (5 bases). The germline gives CDR1 SGHRS, CDR2 YFSETQ. V dropped 4 bases and J dropped 7 bases, with 12 bases sitting between them. There are 13 residues in the CDR3. The CDR3 nucleotides are TGCGCCAGCAGCCCAGGGAAGGAGCAGCCCCAGCATTTT. Encoded protein: CASSPGKEQPQHF.

This clonotype has a count of ten or more. The chain recombines TRBV20-1 with TRBJ2-5, with D perhaps TRBD2 (5 bases). Trimming took off 0 bases at V and 0 bases at J, with 11 bases between the two ends. The length of the CDR3 is 15 residues. The germline CDR1 and CDR2 sequences are DFQATT and SNEGSKA (reference sequence). This CDR3 reads CSARDAAADQETQYF. As DNA, the CDR3 is TGCAGTGCTAGAGATGCTGCAGCGGACCAAGAGACCCAGTACTTC.

This clonotype has at least ten counts. In nucleotides, the CDR3 is TGTGCCATCAGTGAGTCTCTTAGCGGGACCTACGAGCAGTACTTC. Encoded protein: CAISESLSGTYEQYF. The rearrangement uses TRBV10-3 and TRBJ2-7, with 8 bases aligning to TRBD2. CDR3 length: 15 amino acids. The V segment lost 0 bases and the J segment 2 bases; nucleotides outside the gene matches: 3. Germline loops: CDR1 ENHRY, CDR2 SYGVKD.

V is TRBV19 and J is TRBJ2-6, with D perhaps matching TRBD2 (7 bases). Germline V CDR1 and CDR2: LNHDA, SQIVND (reference sequence). The CDR3 spans 18 residues. V was shortened by 5 bases and J by 1 base, with 18 bases between the two germline ends. The CDR3 DNA reads as TGTGCCAGTAGTCGGGTTAACGCGGGGGCTTCTGGGGCCAACGTCCTGACTTTC. Protein product: CASSRVNAGASGANVLTF. The full variable domain, with the rest looked up from reference TRBV19 and TRBJ2-6, is DGGITQSPKYLFRKEGQNVTLSCEQNLNHDAMYWYRQDPGQGLRLIYYSQIVNDFQKGDIAEGYSVSREKKESFPLTVTSAQKNPTAFYLCASSRVNAGASGANVLTFGAGSRLTVL.

The chain links TRBV25-1 to TRBJ1-6; D possibly corresponds to TRBD1 (6 bases). Germline values: CDR1 MGHDK, CDR2 SYGVNS. The CDR3 totals 15 residues. The V gene lost 3 bases and the J gene lost 9 bases, with 15 bases spanning the gap. The CDR3 loop is CASSEGGHFSSPLHF. CDR3 nucleotides: TGTGCCAGCAGTGAGGGGGGGCATTTTAGTTCACCCCTCCACTTT.

This clonotype was observed a handful of times. V and J are TRBV25-1 and TRBJ2-7; possibly TRBD2 for D (6 bases). V lost 6 bases and J lost 7, with 16 bases in between. The CDR3 contains 13 residues. The germline V gene encodes CDR1 MGHDK and CDR2 SYGVNS. CDR3 protein: CASRSEGNTEQYF. The CDR3 coding sequence is TGTGCCAGCAGGTCGGAGGGGAACACTGAGCAGTACTTC.

In its sample, this clonotype was seen many times. The chain is built from TRBV5-1 and TRBJ2-7, with TRBD2 as a possible D gene (6 bases). Germline V gives CDR1 SGHRS, CDR2 YFSETQ. The CDR3 sequence is 14 residues long. Trimming stripped 3 bases from V and 2 bases from J, with 12 bases between. The CDR3 DNA follows: TGCGCCAGCAGCTCGGAAGCGGGTCCCTACGAGCAGTACTTC. This sequence encodes CASSSEAGPYEQYF.

This clonotype was recorded at least ten times. The chain links TRBV7-9 to TRBJ2-1; TRBD2 matches 9 bases. V shed 5 bases, J shed 4 bases, and the junction held 9 bases outside the gene matches. The length of the CDR3 is 16 residues. Germline CDR1 reads SEHNR; CDR2 reads FQNEAQ (reference sequence). The CDR3 nucleotides are TGTGCCAGCAGCCCCGGGGGCGGGAGGGCGTACAATGAGCAGTTCTTC. Translated: CASSPGGGRAYNEQFF.

This clonotype was seen ten or more times. This chain uses TRBV25-1 with TRBJ1-4; a weak D match, TRBD1 (5 bases). V was clipped by 6 bases and J by 2 bases, with 16 bases between them. Germline V lookup: CDR1 MGHDK, CDR2 SYGVNS. The CDR3 loop spans 16 amino acids. CDR3 loop: CASRPPGWGTNEKLFF. CDR3 in DNA: TGTGCCAGCAGACCACCCGGATGGGGCACTAATGAAAAACTGTTTTTT.